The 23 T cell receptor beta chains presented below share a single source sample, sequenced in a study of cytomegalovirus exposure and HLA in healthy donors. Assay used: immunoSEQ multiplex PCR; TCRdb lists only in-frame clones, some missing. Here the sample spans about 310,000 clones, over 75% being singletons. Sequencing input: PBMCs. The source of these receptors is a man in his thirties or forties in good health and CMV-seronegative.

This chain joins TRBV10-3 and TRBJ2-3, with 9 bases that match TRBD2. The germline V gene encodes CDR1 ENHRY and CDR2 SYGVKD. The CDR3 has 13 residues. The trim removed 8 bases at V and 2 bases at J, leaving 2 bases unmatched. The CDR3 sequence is CAIAGGPTDTQYF. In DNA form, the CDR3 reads TGTGCCATCGCGGGGGGGCCCACAGATACGCAGTATTTT.

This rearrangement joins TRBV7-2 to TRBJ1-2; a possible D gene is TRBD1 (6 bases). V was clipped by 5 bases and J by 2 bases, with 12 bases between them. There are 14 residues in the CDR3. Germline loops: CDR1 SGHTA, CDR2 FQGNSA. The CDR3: CASSPDTGNYGYTF. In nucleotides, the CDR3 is TGTGCCAGCAGCCCTGACACAGGGAACTATGGCTACACCTTC.

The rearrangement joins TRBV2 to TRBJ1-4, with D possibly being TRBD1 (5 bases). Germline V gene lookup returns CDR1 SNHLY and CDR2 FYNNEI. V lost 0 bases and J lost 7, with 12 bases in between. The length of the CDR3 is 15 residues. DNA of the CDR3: TGTGCCAGCAGTGAAGCGGGACTGAGGAGTGAAAAACTGTTTTTT. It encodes CASSEAGLRSEKLFF.

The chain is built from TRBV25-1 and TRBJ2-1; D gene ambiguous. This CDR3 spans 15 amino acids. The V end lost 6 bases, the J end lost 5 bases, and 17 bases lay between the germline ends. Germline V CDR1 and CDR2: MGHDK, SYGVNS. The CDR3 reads CASSAIGFLDNEQFF. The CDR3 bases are TGTGCCAGCAGCGCTATCGGTTTTCTAGACAATGAGCAGTTCTTC.

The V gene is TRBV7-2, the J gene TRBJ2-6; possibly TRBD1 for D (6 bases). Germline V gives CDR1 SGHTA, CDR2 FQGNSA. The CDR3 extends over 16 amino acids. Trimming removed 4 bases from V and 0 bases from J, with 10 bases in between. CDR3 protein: CASSSTDSSGANVLTF. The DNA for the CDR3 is TGTGCCAGCAGCTCGACGGACAGCTCTGGGGCCAACGTCCTGACTTTC.

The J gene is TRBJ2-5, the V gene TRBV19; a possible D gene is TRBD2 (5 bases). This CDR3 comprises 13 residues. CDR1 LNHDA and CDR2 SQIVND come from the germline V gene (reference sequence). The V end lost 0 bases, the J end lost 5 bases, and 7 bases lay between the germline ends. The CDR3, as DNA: TGTGCCAGTAGTATAGATCGAGGGGAGACCCAGTACTTC. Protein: CASSIDRGETQYF.

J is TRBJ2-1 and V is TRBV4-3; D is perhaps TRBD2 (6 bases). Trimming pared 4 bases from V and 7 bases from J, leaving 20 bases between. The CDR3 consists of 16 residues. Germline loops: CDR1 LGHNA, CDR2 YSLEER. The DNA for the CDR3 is TGCGCCAGCAGCCGGGTCCGGGGGTCTATCAGGAATGAGCAGTTCTTC. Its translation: CASSRVRGSIRNEQFF.

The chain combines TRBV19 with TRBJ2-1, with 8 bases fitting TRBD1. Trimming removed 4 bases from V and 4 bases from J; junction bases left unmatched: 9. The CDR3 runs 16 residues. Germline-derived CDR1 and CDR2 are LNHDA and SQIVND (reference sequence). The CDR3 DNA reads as TGTGCCAGTAGTACGACAGGGGAGAGGGCTTACAATGAGCAGTTCTTC. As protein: CASSTTGERAYNEQFF.

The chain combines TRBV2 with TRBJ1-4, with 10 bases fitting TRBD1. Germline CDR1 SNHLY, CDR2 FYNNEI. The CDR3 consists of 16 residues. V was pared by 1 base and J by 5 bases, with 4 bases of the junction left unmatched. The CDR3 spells CASSEGEGQGNEKLFF. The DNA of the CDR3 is TGTGCCAGCAGTGAAGGGGAGGGACAGGGGAATGAAAAACTGTTTTTT. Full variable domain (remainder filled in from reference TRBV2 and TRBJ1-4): EPEVTQTPSHQVTQMGQEVILRCVPISNHLYFYWYRQILGQKVEFLVSFYNNEISEKSEIFDDQFSVERPDGSNFTLKIRSTKLEDSAMYFCASSEGEGQGNEKLFFGSGTQLSVL.

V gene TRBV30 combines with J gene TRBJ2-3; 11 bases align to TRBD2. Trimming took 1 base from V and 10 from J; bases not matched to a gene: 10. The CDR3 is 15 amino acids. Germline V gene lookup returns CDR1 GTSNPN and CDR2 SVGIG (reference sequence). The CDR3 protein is CAWSGASGGPAAQYF. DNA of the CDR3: TGTGCCTGGAGTGGGGCTAGCGGGGGGCCCGCCGCGCAGTATTTT.

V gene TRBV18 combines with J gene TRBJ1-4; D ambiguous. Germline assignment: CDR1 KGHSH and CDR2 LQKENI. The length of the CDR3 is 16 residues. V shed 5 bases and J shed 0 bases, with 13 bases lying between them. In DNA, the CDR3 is TGTGCCAGCTCAGACGCGTGGGAGCCAACTAATGAAAAACTGTTTTTT. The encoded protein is CASSDAWEPTNEKLFF. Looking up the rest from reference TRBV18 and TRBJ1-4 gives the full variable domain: NAGVMQNPRHLVRRRGQEARLRCSPMKGHSHVYWYRQLPEEGLKFMVYLQKENIIDESGMPKERFSAEFPKEGPSILRIQQVVRGDSAAYFCASSDAWEPTNEKLFFGSGTQLSVL.

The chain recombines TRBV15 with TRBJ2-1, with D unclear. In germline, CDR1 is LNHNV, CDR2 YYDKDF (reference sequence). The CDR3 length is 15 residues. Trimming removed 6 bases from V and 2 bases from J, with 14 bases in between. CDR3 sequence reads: CATSLGTTPYNEQFF. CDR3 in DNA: TGTGCCACCAGTCTTGGCACAACGCCCTACAATGAGCAGTTCTTC.

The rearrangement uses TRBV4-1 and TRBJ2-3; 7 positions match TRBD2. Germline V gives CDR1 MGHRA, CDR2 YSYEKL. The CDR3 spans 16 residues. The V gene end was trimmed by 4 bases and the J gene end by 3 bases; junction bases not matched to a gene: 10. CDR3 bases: TGCGCCAGCAGCCCCCCTAGCGGTGGAGGTACAGATACGCAGTATTTT. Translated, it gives CASSPPSGGGTDTQYF.

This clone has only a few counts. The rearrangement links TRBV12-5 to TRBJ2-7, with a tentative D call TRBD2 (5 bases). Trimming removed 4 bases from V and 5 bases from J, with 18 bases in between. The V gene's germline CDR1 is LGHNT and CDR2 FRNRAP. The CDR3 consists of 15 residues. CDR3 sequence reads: CASGSRGPGLNEQYF. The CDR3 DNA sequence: TGTGCTAGTGGTTCCCGAGGGCCAGGCTTGAACGAGCAGTACTTC.

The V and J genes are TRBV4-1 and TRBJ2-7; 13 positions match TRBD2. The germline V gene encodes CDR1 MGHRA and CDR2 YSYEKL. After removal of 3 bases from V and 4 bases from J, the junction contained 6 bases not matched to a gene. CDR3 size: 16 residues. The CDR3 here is CASSQTLAGGRYEQYF. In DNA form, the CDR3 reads TGCGCCAGCAGCCAGACACTAGCGGGGGGGCGGTACGAGCAGTACTTC.

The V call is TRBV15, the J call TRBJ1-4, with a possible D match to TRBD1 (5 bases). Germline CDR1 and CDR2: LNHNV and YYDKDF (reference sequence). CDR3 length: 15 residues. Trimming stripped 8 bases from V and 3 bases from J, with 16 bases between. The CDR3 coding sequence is TGTGCCACCTCAGACAGTTATCTAGCTAATGAAAAACTGTTTTTT. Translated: CATSDSYLANEKLFF.

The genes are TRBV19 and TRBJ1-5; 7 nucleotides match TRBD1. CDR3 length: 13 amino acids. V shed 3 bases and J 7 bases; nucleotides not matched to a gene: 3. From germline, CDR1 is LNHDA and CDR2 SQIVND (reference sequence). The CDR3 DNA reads TGTGCCAGTAGTATGGTAGGGGGCCAGCCCCAGCATTTT. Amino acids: CASSMVGGQPQHF.

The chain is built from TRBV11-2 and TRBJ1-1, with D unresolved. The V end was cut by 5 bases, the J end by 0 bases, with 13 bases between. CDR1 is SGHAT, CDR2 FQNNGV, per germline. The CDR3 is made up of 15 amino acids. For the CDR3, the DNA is TGTGCCAGCAGCAGACTCACATTTATGAACACTGAAGCTTTCTTT. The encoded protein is CASSRLTFMNTEAFF.

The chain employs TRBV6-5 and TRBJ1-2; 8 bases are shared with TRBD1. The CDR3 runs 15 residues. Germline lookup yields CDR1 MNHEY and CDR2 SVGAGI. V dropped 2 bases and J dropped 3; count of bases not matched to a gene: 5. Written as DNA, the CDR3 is TGTGCCAGCAGTTACACAGGGGGATATCACTATGGCTACACCTTC. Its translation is CASSYTGGYHYGYTF.

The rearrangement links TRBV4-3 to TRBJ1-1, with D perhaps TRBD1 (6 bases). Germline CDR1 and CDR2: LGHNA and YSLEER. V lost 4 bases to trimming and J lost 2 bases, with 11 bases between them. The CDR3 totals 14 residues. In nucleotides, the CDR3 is TGCGCCAGCAGCCCTGGACAGAGTAACACTGAAGCTTTCTTT. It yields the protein CASSPGQSNTEAFF.

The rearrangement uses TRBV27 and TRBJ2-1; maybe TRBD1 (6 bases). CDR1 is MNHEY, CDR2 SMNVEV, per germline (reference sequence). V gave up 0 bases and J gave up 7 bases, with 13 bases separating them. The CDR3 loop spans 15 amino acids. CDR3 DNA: TGTGCCAGCAGTTTATCGTGGGGCCAGGGGAATGAGCAGTTCTTC. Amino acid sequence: CASSLSWGQGNEQFF.

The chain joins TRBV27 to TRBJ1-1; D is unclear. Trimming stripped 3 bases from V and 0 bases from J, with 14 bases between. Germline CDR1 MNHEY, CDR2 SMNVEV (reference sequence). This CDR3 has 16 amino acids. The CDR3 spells CASSLQAMFMNTEAFF. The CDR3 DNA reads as TGTGCCAGCAGTTTGCAGGCGATGTTCATGAACACTGAAGCTTTCTTT.

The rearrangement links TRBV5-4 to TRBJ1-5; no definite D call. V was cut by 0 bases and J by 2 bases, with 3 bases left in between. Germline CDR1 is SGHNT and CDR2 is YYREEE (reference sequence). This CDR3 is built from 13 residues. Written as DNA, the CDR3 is TGTGCCAGCAGCTTGGCAGGCAATCAGCCCCAGCATTTT. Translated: CASSLAGNQPQHF. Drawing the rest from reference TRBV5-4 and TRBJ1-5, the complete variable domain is ETGVTQSPTHLIKTRGQQVTLRCSSQSGHNTVSWYQQALGQGPQFIFQYYREEENGRGNFPPRFSGLQFPNYSSELNVNALELDDSALYLCASSLAGNQPQHFGDGTRLSIL.